Ten or more counts support the clone carrying this T cell receptor (beta chain). Its antigen is unknown. This sample is drawn from a study of early T cells in non-severe SARS-CoV-2 infection. Findings and limits, study-wide: Database matching using VDJdb favored anti-spike CD8 responses, with private and CD4 specificities left missing.

Individual cDNA molecules received unique molecular identifiers. TCRdb ran MiXCR on the 5' RACE reads and lists one entry per CDR3 protein. The repertoire consists of tens of thousands of distinct CDR3 sequences, with 3% to 4.5% occurring once and the leading ten covering roughly 10%. The sequencing sample was made of whole blood. This sequence originates from an adult who was a healthcare worker with PCR-confirmed SARS-CoV-2 infection or an uninfected control (not recorded which).

This CDR3 reads CASSLNPYEQYF. The CDR3 nucleotides read TGTGCCAGCAGTTTGAACCCCTACGAGCAGTACTTC. The V gene is TRBV28, the J gene TRBJ2-7; D unresolved. The CDR3 has 12 residues. Trimming pared 3 bases from V and 2 bases from J, leaving 5 bases between. Germline V gene lookup returns CDR1 MDHEN and CDR2 SYDVKM.